The 24 T cell receptor beta chains below come from one sample, sequenced in a study of Ad26.COV2.S vaccination and SARS-CoV-2 variants (dated by TCRdb to the early 2020s). The library was built by means of the immunoSEQ multiplex PCR assay. TCRdb re-hosts the immuneACCESS table, in-frame sequences only. Its copies lack some clones; in the studies checked, an unresolved V gene accounts for under half of them, and the cause for the rest is not known. A total of 400,000 to 500,000 clones appear in this sample, roughly 89% of them only once. Just over 2.5% of the sample lies in the top ten. This sample's treatment or condition label indicates: 15 to 20 received Ad26.COV2.S at low or high dose, single or two shots; about 5 received placebo; per-sample allocation not given. Repertoires of vaccine and placebo recipients were sequenced from samples collected on day 63 after the first injection. The sequencing here drew on peripheral blood, taken in a trial of Ad26.COV2.S vaccine versus placebo. These receptors were collected from a person aged 18-65 years who received the Ad26.COV2.S COVID-19 vaccine or a placebo.

V and J are TRBV29-1 and TRBJ1-1; 8 nucleotides match TRBD1. The CDR3 has 13 amino acids. Germline CDR1 is SQVTM and CDR2 is ANQGSEA. V trimming: 5 bases; J trimming: 4 bases; junction bases outside the gene matches: 6. The CDR3 region has the DNA TGCAGCGTTACGGACAGGGAGGGCACTGAAGCTTTCTTT. As protein: CSVTDREGTEAFF.

The rearrangement links TRBV9 to TRBJ1-1; 7 bases fit TRBD1. Germline CDR1 and CDR2: SGDLS and YYNGEE. The CDR3 consists of 13 residues. V lost 1 base to trimming and J lost 9 bases; unmatched junction nucleotides: 6. The CDR3 reads CASSVSVGGKAFF. CDR3 bases: TGTGCCAGCAGCGTATCTGTAGGGGGCAAAGCTTTCTTT.

The CDR3 loop is CASSPAASYEQYF. CDR3 nucleotides: TGTGCCAGCAGTCCCGCGGCCTCCTACGAGCAGTACTTC. The chain couples TRBV2 to TRBJ2-7; D is uncertain. The CDR3 consists of 13 residues. Per germline, CDR1 SNHLY and CDR2 FYNNEI. The V end lost 5 bases, the J end lost 0 bases, and 8 bases lay between the germline ends.

The V gene is TRBV7-9, the J gene TRBJ1-2, with a weak D call TRBD1 (5 bases). V was pared by 5 bases and J by 4 bases, with 14 bases between. This CDR3 is 14 amino acids long. Germline assignment: CDR1 SEHNR and CDR2 FQNEAQ (reference sequence). CDR3 bases: TGTGCCAGCAGCCTGATACCGGGACTCTATGGCTACACCTTC. Its protein is CASSLIPGLYGYTF.

The chain joins TRBV5-1 to TRBJ2-2; D gene ambiguous. V shed 0 bases and J shed 3 bases, with 3 bases lying between them. CDR1 is SGHRS and CDR2 is YFSETQ in the germline V gene. The CDR3 extends over 13 amino acids. The CDR3 DNA reads as TGCGCCAGCAGCTTGGGGGACACCGGGGAGCTGTTTTTT. Its protein is CASSLGDTGELFF.

This clone was picked up one time. The rearrangement uses TRBV15 and TRBJ2-7; maybe TRBD1 (5 bases). The CDR3 totals 15 residues. Per germline, CDR1 LNHNV and CDR2 YYDKDF (reference sequence). The V and J ends lost 4 bases and 6 bases respectively, with 19 bases between them. The CDR3 bases are TGTGCCACCAGCACCCGAAGGGGTTACTTGTCCGAGCAGTACTTC. Translated, it gives CATSTRRGYLSEQYF.

The count of this clone is one. The chain links TRBV4-1 to TRBJ2-3; 10 bases fit TRBD2. The CDR3 is 15 amino acids. Germline trimming cut 0 bases from V and 11 bases from J; bases unmatched to any gene: 8. Germline V gives CDR1 MGHRA, CDR2 YSYEKL. CDR3 in amino acids: CASSQELLAGFRQYF. The CDR3 DNA reads TGCGCCAGCAGCCAAGAACTACTAGCGGGGTTCAGGCAGTATTTT.

The V and J genes are TRBV18 and TRBJ2-7; maybe TRBD1 (5 bases). V was clipped by 3 bases and J by 3 bases, with 9 bases between them. Germline V CDR1 and CDR2: KGHSH, LQKENI. CDR3 length equals 13 residues. This CDR3 reads CASSPTAFYEQYV. Written as DNA, the CDR3 is TGTGCCAGCTCACCGACAGCTTTCTACGAGCAGTACGTC.

The chain is built from TRBV24-1 and TRBJ2-3; 8 bases agree with TRBD1. Losses at the gene ends were 9 bases for V and 5 bases for J; bases not matched to a gene: 9. The V gene's germline CDR1 is KGHDR and CDR2 SFDVKD. The CDR3 sequence is 14 residues long. The CDR3 sequence is CATSGTGVEDTQYF. In DNA, the CDR3 is TGTGCCACCTCCGGGACAGGAGTAGAAGATACGCAGTATTTT.

The rearrangement joins TRBV30 to TRBJ2-3; weak D call: TRBD1 (5 bases). Trimming pared 8 bases from V and 5 bases from J, leaving 14 bases between. Germline-derived CDR1 and CDR2 are GTSNPN and SVGIG (reference sequence). This CDR3 has 12 amino acids. CDR3 nucleotides: TGTGCCAGGGCCGCAGGGAAAGATACGCAGTATTTT. It is translated as CARAAGKDTQYF.

The chain has TRBV4-3 and TRBJ2-5, with D perhaps TRBD1 or TRBD2 (5 bases each). The CDR3 is made up of 17 amino acids. With 6 bases removed from V and 4 bases from J, the gap between germline ends came to 24 bases. Germline CDR1 is LGHNA and CDR2 is YSLEER. CDR3 in amino acids: CASSQRGTRGRAETQYF. DNA of the CDR3: TGCGCCAGCAGTCAACGAGGAACTAGGGGACGTGCAGAGACCCAGTACTTC.

Details on this clone: The sample contains more than one DNA sequence encoding this CDR3. V usage is TRBV28 and J usage is TRBJ2-7; D not certain. This CDR3 is 11 amino acids long. The germline CDR1 and CDR2 sequences are MDHEN and SYDVKM. Trimming took off 4 bases at V and 4 bases at J, with 5 bases between the two ends. The CDR3 region is CASSSRYEQYF. CDR3 in DNA: TGTGCCAGCAGTTCCCGGTACGAGCAGTACTTC. The whole variable domain, filled in from reference TRBV28 and TRBJ2-7, reads DVKVTQSSRYLVKRTGEKVFLECVQDMDHENMFWYRQDPGLGLRLIYFSYDVKMKEKGDIPEGYSVSREKKERFSLILESASTNQTSMYLCASSSRYEQYFGPGTRLTVT.

This clone was seen a few times. The chain carries TRBV30 and TRBJ1-5; D is perhaps TRBD1 (6 bases). The CDR3 is 13 amino acids. The V and J ends lost 5 bases and 7 bases respectively, with 15 bases between them. Germline assignment: CDR1 GTSNPN and CDR2 SVGIG (reference sequence). CDR3 DNA: TGTGCCTGGGACGGACAGCGGGGACAGCCCCAGCATTTT. It yields the protein CAWDGQRGQPQHF.

The chain joins TRBV4-3 to TRBJ2-3; 10 bases align to TRBD2. V shed 1 base, J shed 6 bases, and the junction held 10 bases outside the gene matches. Germline assignment: CDR1 LGHNA and CDR2 YSLEER. The CDR3 sequence is 17 residues long. CDR3 in amino acids: CASSQGVQRGGLDTQYF. CDR3 DNA sequence: TGCGCCAGCAGCCAAGGCGTTCAGCGGGGGGGTTTGGATACGCAGTATTTT.

The chain links TRBV12-5 to TRBJ2-2; D not resolved. CDR3 length: 16 residues. The germline V gene has CDR1 LGHNT and CDR2 FRNRAP. V lost 4 bases, J lost 4 bases, and 16 bases lay in between. CDR3 protein: CASGWAPGWGTGELFF. The CDR3 DNA reads TGTGCTAGTGGTTGGGCACCCGGTTGGGGCACCGGGGAGCTGTTTTTT.

The rearrangement joins TRBV27 to TRBJ2-1; D is unclear. CDR1 and CDR2 (germline): MNHEY, SMNVEV (reference sequence). The length of the CDR3 is 15 residues. The ends were cut back, 4 bases at V and 0 bases at J, with 10 bases in the middle. The chain's CDR3 is CASSSSVSSYNEQFF. CDR3 nucleotides: TGTGCCAGCAGTTCGAGTGTGAGCTCCTACAATGAGCAGTTCTTC.

This clone was seen only a few times. The chain joins TRBV4-1 to TRBJ2-5, with D unresolved. The CDR3 is 18 residues long. Trimming stripped 0 bases from V and 0 bases from J, with 17 bases between. Germline CDR1 reads MGHRA; CDR2 reads YSYEKL. CDR3 coding DNA: TGCGCCAGCAGCCAAGACGATTGGAGCGTGTCCCACCAAGAGACCCAGTACTTC. It encodes CASSQDDWSVSHQETQYF.

The V and J genes are TRBV19 and TRBJ1-2, with a possible D match to TRBD1 (6 bases). Germline CDR1 is LNHDA and CDR2 is SQIVND (reference sequence). The CDR3 covers 13 residues. Trimming took 6 bases from V and 8 from J, leaving 16 bases between them. CDR3 sequence: CASRGTGIVGYTF. CDR3 sequence (DNA): TGTGCCAGTAGAGGTACAGGGATCGTGGGCTACACCTTC.

The V and J genes are TRBV29-1 and TRBJ1-1, with D hard to call. The V and J ends lost 4 bases and 1 base respectively, with 7 bases between them. Germline V gives CDR1 SQVTM, CDR2 ANQGSEA. This CDR3 has 12 residues. The CDR3 reads CSVVQANTEAFF. CDR3 nucleotide sequence: TGCAGCGTTGTTCAGGCGAACACTGAAGCTTTCTTT. Using reference TRBV29-1 and TRBJ1-1 for the parts outside the CDR3, the full variable domain is SAVISQKPSRDICQRGTSLTIQCQVDSQVTMMFWYRQQPGQSLTLIATANQGSEATYESGFVIDKFPISRPNLTFSTLTVSNMSPEDSSIYLCSVVQANTEAFFGQGTRLTVV.

This chain connects TRBV4-1 to TRBJ1-2, with D uncertain. This CDR3 region has 16 residues. Trimming pared 1 base from V and 7 bases from J, leaving 19 bases between. CDR1 MGHRA and CDR2 YSYEKL come from the germline V gene. The CDR3 loop reads CASSQGGRAGRFGYTF. In DNA, the CDR3 is TGCGCCAGCAGCCAAGGAGGCAGAGCGGGGAGGTTTGGCTACACCTTC.

The V call is TRBV6-5, the J call TRBJ1-1; 7 nucleotides agree with TRBD1. Per germline, CDR1 MNHEY and CDR2 SVGAGI. This CDR3 has 14 residues. J was trimmed by 1 base and V by 7 bases; bases with no gene match: 6. The DNA for the CDR3 is TGTGCCAGCACCTTCAGGGGGGGGAACACTGAAGCTTTCTTT. The encoded protein is CASTFRGGNTEAFF.

This rearrangement joins TRBV7-2 to TRBJ1-3; possibly TRBD1 for D (6 bases). V was shortened by 1 base and J by 7 bases, with 23 bases between the two germline ends. The CDR3 spans 18 residues. CDR1 and CDR2 (germline): SGHTA, FQGNSA. The CDR3 nucleotides read TGTGCCAGCAGCTTAGTCGCGGGGGCCTCTCTGATTGGGAACACCATATATTTT. It yields the protein CASSLVAGASLIGNTIYF.

V gene TRBV24-1 combines with J gene TRBJ1-5; D is perhaps TRBD1 (6 bases). Germline V CDR1 and CDR2: KGHDR, SFDVKD. The CDR3 is 13 residues long. The ends were cut back, 8 bases at V and 6 bases at J, with 13 bases in the middle. The chain's CDR3 is CATMRGSGQPQHF. The DNA for the CDR3 is TGTGCCACCATGAGGGGGTCGGGTCAGCCCCAGCATTTT.

The V call is TRBV15, the J call TRBJ2-5; D is undetermined. The CDR3 is 13 amino acids. The V end lost 0 bases, the J end lost 1 base, and 3 bases lay between the germline ends. Germline loops: CDR1 LNHNV, CDR2 YYDKDF (reference sequence). The CDR3 DNA is TGTGCCACCAGCAGAGAACTCCAAGAGACCCAGTACTTC. Translated, it gives CATSRELQETQYF.